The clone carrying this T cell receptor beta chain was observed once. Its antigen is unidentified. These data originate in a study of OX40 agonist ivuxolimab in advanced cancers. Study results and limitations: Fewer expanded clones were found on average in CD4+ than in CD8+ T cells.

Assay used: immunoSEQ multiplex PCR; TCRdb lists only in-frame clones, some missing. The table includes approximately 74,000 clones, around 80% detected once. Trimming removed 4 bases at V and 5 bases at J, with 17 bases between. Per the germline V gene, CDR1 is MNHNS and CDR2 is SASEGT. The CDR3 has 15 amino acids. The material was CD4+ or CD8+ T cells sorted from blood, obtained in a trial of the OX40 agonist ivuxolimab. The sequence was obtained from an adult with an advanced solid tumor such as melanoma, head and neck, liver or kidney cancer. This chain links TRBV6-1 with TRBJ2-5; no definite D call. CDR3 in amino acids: CASSGKPAVRETQYF. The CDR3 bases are TGTGCCAGCAGTGGAAAACCTGCGGTGAGGGAGACCCAGTACTTC.